This T cell receptor beta chain was identified in a study of shared clonotypes between healthy human individuals. Germline V lookup: CDR1 SGHRS, CDR2 YFSETQ. This CDR3 spans 13 amino acids. J was trimmed by 5 bases and V by 5 bases; bases with no gene match: 6. The table lists this clone with a count of one. Data came from immunoSEQ multiplex PCR; TCRdb stores just in-frame clones and leaves some out. The sample has 1.6 million or so clones, roughly 96% seen once. Material for sequencing was naive CD4+ T cells sorted from blood. Subset in this sample: CD45RA+ positively selected. The sequence was collected from a man aged 30-40 years in good health. This chain uses TRBV5-1 with TRBJ2-7, with 8 nucleotides matching TRBD1. The CDR3 bases are TGCGCCAGCAGAATGGGACAGGAGAACGAGCAGTACTTC. It encodes CASRMGQENEQYF.